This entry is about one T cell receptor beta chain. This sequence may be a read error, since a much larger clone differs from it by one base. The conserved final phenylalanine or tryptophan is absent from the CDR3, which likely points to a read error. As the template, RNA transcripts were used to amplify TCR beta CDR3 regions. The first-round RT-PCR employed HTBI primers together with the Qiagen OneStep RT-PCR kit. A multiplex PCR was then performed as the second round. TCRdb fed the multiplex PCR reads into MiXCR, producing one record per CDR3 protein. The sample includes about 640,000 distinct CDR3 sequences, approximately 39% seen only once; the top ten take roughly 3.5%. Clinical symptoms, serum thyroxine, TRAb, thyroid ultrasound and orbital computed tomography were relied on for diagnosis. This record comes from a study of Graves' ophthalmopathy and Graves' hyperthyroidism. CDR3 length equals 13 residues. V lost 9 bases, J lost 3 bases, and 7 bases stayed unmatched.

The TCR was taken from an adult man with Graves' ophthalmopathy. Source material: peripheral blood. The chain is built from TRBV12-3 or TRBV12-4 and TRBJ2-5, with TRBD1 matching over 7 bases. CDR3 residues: CASQRDSEETQYV. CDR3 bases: TGTGCCAGTCAAAGGGACAGTGAAGAGACCCAGTACGTC.